The 11 T cell receptor beta chains below were found in one sample sequenced in a study of blood T cell repertoires in COVID-19 (dated by TCRdb to the early 2020s). Library generation was performed with the immunoSEQ multiplex PCR assay. The clones in this table, taken by TCRdb from immuneACCESS, are in-frame only. Not every clone is retained; where verified, under half of the shortfall comes from an unresolved V gene, and the cause of the rest is unknown. Recorded for this sample are around 150,000 clones; approximately 80% of them occurred a single time. The ten top clones hold 10% to 15% of the sample. The sample consisted of PBMCs or T cells enriched from blood (not recorded which). The receptors come from a woman in her sixties or seventies who had recovered from COVID-19.

V and J are TRBV7-2 and TRBJ2-7, with a tentative D call TRBD1 (5 bases). The CDR3 sequence is 16 residues long. The germline CDR1 and CDR2 sequences are SGHTA and FQGNSA. The germline V and J ends were trimmed by 5 bases and 2 bases, with 19 bases remaining between them. The CDR3 sequence is CASSQREQASTYEQYF. CDR3 sequence (DNA): TGTGCCAGCAGCCAAAGGGAACAGGCTAGTACCTACGAGCAGTACTTC.

This clone was recorded once. The V and J genes are TRBV5-1 and TRBJ1-4, with 7 nucleotides matching TRBD1. Germline trimming cut 4 bases from V and 2 bases from J; bases unmatched to any gene: 2. CDR1 is SGHRS and CDR2 is YFSETQ in the germline V gene. This CDR3 comprises 14 residues. This CDR3 reads CASSEGQTNEKLFF. The CDR3 DNA is TGCGCCAGCAGCGAGGGACAGACTAATGAAAAACTGTTTTTT. Together with reference TRBV5-1 and TRBJ1-4, the CDR3 gives the full variable domain: KAGVTQTPRYLIKTRGQQVTLSCSPISGHRSVSWYQQTPGQGLQFLFEYFSETQRNKGNFPGRFSGRQFSNSRSEMNVSTLELGDSALYLCASSEGQTNEKLFFGSGTQLSVL.

This sequence joins TRBV3-1 (or the pseudogene TRBV3-2) and TRBJ1-1; D unresolved. The V end lost 0 bases, the J end lost 6 bases, and 17 bases lay between the germline ends. Germline loops: CDR1 LGHDT, CDR2 YNNKEL (reference sequence). This CDR3 is 16 amino acids long. This CDR3 is CASSQELPRLGAEAFF. DNA for the CDR3: TGTGCCAGCAGCCAAGAACTCCCACGTCTGGGCGCTGAAGCTTTCTTT.

The rearrangement links TRBV7-9 to TRBJ2-7; 7 bases are shared with TRBD1. Germline CDR1 is SEHNR and CDR2 is FQNEAQ (reference sequence). J gave up 7 bases and V 3 bases, and 12 bases lay outside the gene matches. This CDR3 comprises 15 residues. CDR3 bases: TGTGCCAGCAGCTTTGAGACAGGGTTGTCGAGAGAGCAGTACTTC. The encoded protein is CASSFETGLSREQYF. Using reference TRBV7-9 and TRBJ2-7 for the parts outside the CDR3, the full variable domain is DTGVSQNPRHKITKRGQNVTFRCDPISEHNRLYWYRQTLGQGPEFLTYFQNEAQLEKSRLLSDRFSAERPKGSFSTLEIQRTEQGDSAMYLCASSFETGLSREQYFGPGTRLTVT.

This chain joins TRBV7-2 and TRBJ2-1; no clear D gene. The ends were cut back, 5 bases at V and 5 bases at J, with 10 bases in the middle. Germline assignment: CDR1 SGHTA and CDR2 FQGNSA. This CDR3 contains 13 residues. The CDR3 is CASSRSRDNEQFF. The CDR3 DNA reads as TGTGCCAGCAGCAGGTCTAGAGACAATGAGCAGTTCTTC. Full variable domain (missing parts from reference TRBV7-2 and TRBJ2-1): GAGVSQSPSNKVTEKGKDVELRCDPISGHTALYWYRQSLGQGLEFLIYFQGNSAPDKSGLPSDRFSAERTGGSVSTLTIQRTQQEDSAVYLCASSRSRDNEQFFGPGTRLTVL.

This chain uses TRBV12-3 or TRBV12-4 with TRBJ1-6, with D possibly matching TRBD1 (6 bases). The CDR3 runs to 12 residues. Trimming took off 6 bases at V and 7 bases at J, with 7 bases between the two ends. The CDR3 here is CASSDRNSPLHF. CDR3 in DNA: TGTGCCAGCAGCGACAGGAATTCACCCCTCCACTTT.

This clone was detected a few times. CDR3 amino acids: CASGTGVGTEAFF. The CDR3 nucleotides are TGTGCCAGCGGCACAGGGGTGGGCACTGAAGCTTTCTTT. This chain joins TRBV9 and TRBJ1-1; 7 bases fit TRBD1. The CDR3 length is 13 residues. Germline V lookup: CDR1 SGDLS, CDR2 YYNGEE. J was trimmed by 4 bases and V by 7 bases; bases with no gene match: 7. Complete variable domain (other parts from reference TRBV9 and TRBJ1-1): DSGVTQTPKHLITATGQRVTLRCSPRSGDLSVYWYQQSLDQGLQFLIQYYNGEERAKGNILERFSAQQFPDLHSELNLSSLELGDSALYFCASGTGVGTEAFFGQGTRLTVV.

V usage is TRBV7-9 and J usage is TRBJ1-2; unclear D gene. V lost 0 bases to trimming and J lost 7 bases, with 9 bases between them. Germline V lookup: CDR1 SEHNR, CDR2 FQNEAQ (reference sequence). The CDR3 spans 13 residues. CDR3 in amino acids: CASSLAPGFGYTF. The CDR3 region has the DNA TGTGCCAGCAGCTTAGCCCCCGGGTTTGGCTACACCTTC.

This chain's CDR3 is CAIRFSGRADEQFF. DNA of the CDR3: TGTGCCATCCGGTTTAGCGGGAGGGCCGATGAGCAGTTCTTC. The V call is TRBV10-3, the J call TRBJ2-1; 11 nucleotides match TRBD2. The CDR3 length is 14 residues. J gave up 8 bases and V 8 bases, and 8 bases lay outside the gene matches. Germline CDR1 ENHRY, CDR2 SYGVKD.

This sequence joins TRBV7-8 and TRBJ1-5; D uncertain. This CDR3 is built from 17 residues. Trimming left V 2 bases short and J 5 bases short, with 19 bases between. Germline assignment: CDR1 SGHVS and CDR2 FQNEAQ. Here the CDR3 DNA reads TGTGCCAGCAGCTTACCCCGGAGGACTTCCCCCGATCAGCCCCAGCATTTT. This codes for CASSLPRRTSPDQPQHF.

This chain uses TRBV30 with TRBJ2-2; maybe TRBD2 (7 bases). The CDR3 covers 15 residues. The germline gives CDR1 GTSNPN, CDR2 SVGIG (reference sequence). Trimming shortened V by 2 bases and J by 9 bases, and 19 bases separated the two germline ends. This chain's CDR3 is CAWSPNRGGPRELFF. The CDR3 region has the DNA TGTGCCTGGAGTCCCAACCGCGGGGGCCCCCGGGAGCTGTTTTTT.